This T cell receptor beta chain originates from a study of blood T cells in healthy people across ages (dated by TCRdb to between 2014 and 2017). About the study as a whole: Template switching captured roughly one uniquely barcoded TCR beta cDNA molecule per two T cells in model experiments. The study measured age-related changes in TCR beta repertoire diversity using deep sequencing normalized with unique cDNA molecular identifiers. The donors were divided into four age groups: young (average about 16 years), middle-aged (about 39), aged (approximately 62) and long-lived (roughly 88). The study analyzed two additional independent replicas of 1 million unique cDNA reads from the same blood draw for two donors, one aged 18 to 30 and one aged 80 or older. General findings and caveats noted by the study authors: Compared with the aged group, the long-lived group had more naive CD4+ T cells, fewer expanded clones and increased TCR diversity, a pattern suggesting age selection. Because donor CMV infection status was unknown, age-related changes in expanded clonotypes were potentially confounded. Observed TCR beta diversity correlated strongly with the percentage of naive T cells measured by flow cytometry. As age increased, observed TCR beta diversity per million T cells dropped in a roughly linear way, and a significant reduction was already evident by age 40. Estimates of total diversity based on one million sequenced T cells were considered lower bounds and underestimates. Since profiling was done on bulk unsorted PBMCs, naive and antigen-experienced compartments could not be conclusively compared.

Library preparation employed 5' RACE. For sequencing, an Illumina HiSeq 2500 was employed. A second PCR of 7 to 11 cycles was run with a J-beta primer mix and a sample-barcoded 5' primer. A template-switch 5' adaptor carrying 12 random nucleotides introduced a unique molecular identifier onto each TCR beta cDNA molecule. Each sample yielded at least 2.5 million CDR3-containing paired-end reads. The Mint cDNA synthesis kit, primed by a TRBC-specific oligonucleotide, was used to synthesize first-strand cDNA from all RNA. Following uracil-DNA glycosylase treatment, all cDNA underwent a first 18-cycle PCR with the universal primers M1SS and BC2_uni_R. The authors processed their data as follows. Normalization of each sample was performed by random selection of 1 million high-quality reads, each carrying a distinct molecular identifier. Reads sharing molecular identifiers were discarded rather than binned into consensus sequences. MiTCR, run with a Q25 quality threshold and the strictest error-elimination algorithm, handled CDR3 identification, clonotype clustering and error correction. A nonparametric unseen species model with Euler transformation was used to estimate lower-bound total TCR beta diversity. TCRdb handled the public reads itself, with Q25 trimming in fastp and clone calling in MiXCR, and kept productive beta chains. Duplicate CDR3 protein sequences are folded into a single record with the most common DNA and genes. TCRdb, not the original authors, processed these V and J calls. This sample lists more than 750,000 distinct CDR3 sequences; around 29% were detected once. The top ten clonotypes cover roughly 10% of the sample.

This clonotype was counted between two and nine times. What this receptor recognizes is not known. This sequence may be a read error, since a much larger clone differs from it by one base. Per the germline V gene, KGHSH is the CDR1 and LQKENI is the CDR2. The CDR3, from cysteine to phenylalanine, totals 13 residues. CDR3 DNA only is kept here, 39 bases in frame from base 1. Donors were 35 to 40 systemically healthy Caucasian individuals from Russia aged 6 to 90 years. Around 9.7 milliliters of peripheral blood were collected from each donor into EDTA-treated Vacutainer tubes. Ficoll-Paque density-gradient centrifugation was used to isolate PBMCs, with at least 6 million per sample. Total RNA, at least 6 micrograms per sample, was extracted from PBMCs with Trizol reagent. For every donor, an aliquot of PBMCs went through flow cytometry to measure the percentages of naive CD45RAhigh/CD27high T cells.

This sample was also put to use in a study of T cells of mothers and their children. The second paper further reports: Donors were nine systemically healthy Caucasian individuals: three mothers and their six children. cDNA synthesis used all of the extracted RNA, with about 1.5 ug of RNA in each 15 ul reaction. In the second PCR, the M1S primer added sample barcodes and 2-4 random nucleotides. More than 8.5 million TCR beta CDR3 reads were obtained from each mother, and 2.5 million to 3.5 million reads were obtained from each child. TCR recombination output is similarly shaped by thymic selection in related and unrelated pairs, with a minor effect exerted by inherited differences. Normalized repertoire overlap in related mother-child pairs was always slightly higher than in unrelated mother-child pairs, but the difference was never significant. Persistent microchimeric T cell clones were not detected, at a sensitivity of approximately 100 clones per million clonotypes. To look for features that set related mother-child pairs apart from unrelated individuals, the researchers ran deep NGS to compare the TCR beta repertoires of mothers and children. On average, the children were approximately 11 +/- 4 years old, while the mothers were around 40 +/- 4 years old. After adapters were ligated using NEBNext reagents, the libraries underwent 100+100 nt paired-end sequencing on an Illumina HiSeq 2000. To prevent cross-contamination, the mother and child libraries were prepared a month apart and were sequenced in separate runs. Each donor had between roughly 500,000 and 2,200,000 distinct TCR beta clonotypes identified. Naive TCR beta clonotypes were estimated from low-frequency clonotypes matched to each donor's FACS-determined naive share, without sorting.

The specimen was blood. This clonotype was sampled from a woman aged 40 to 55 in good health. The sequence joins TRBV18 to TRBJ2-5; the D gene may be TRBD1 or TRBD2, since each aligns over 5 bases. The CDR3 corresponds to CAGSPGTQETQYF. Here is the DNA: TGTGCCGGCTCACCCGGGACCCAAGAGACCCAGTACTTC.